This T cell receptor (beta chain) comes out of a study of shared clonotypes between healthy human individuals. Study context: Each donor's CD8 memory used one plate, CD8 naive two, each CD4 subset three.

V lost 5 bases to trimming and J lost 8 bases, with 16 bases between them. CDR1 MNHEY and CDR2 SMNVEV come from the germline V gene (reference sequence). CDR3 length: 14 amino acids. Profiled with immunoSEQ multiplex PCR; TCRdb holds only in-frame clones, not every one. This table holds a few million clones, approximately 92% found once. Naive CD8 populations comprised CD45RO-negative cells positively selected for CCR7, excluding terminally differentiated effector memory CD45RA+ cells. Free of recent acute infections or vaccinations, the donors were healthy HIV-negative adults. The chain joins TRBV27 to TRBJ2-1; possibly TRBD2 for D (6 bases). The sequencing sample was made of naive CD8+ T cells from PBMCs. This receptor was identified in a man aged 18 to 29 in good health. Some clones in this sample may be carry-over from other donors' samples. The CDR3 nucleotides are TGTGCCAGCAGTCTGGGGACTTCCCGCCATGAGCAGTTCTTC. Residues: CASSLGTSRHEQFF.